The 27 T cell receptor beta chains below were found in one sample sequenced in a study of blood T cell repertoires in COVID-19. Assay used: immunoSEQ multiplex PCR; TCRdb lists only in-frame clones, some missing. The table records some 38,000 clones, roughly 74% of them present only once. Sequencing input: peripheral blood. All receptors derive from an older man with COVID-19, enrolled during active disease.

CDR3 DNA: TGTGCCAGCAGTGGGAGGACTGAAGCTTTCTTT. It yields the protein CASSGRTEAFF. This chain uses TRBV28 with TRBJ1-1; D is uncertain. V was trimmed by 5 bases and J by 5 bases, leaving 6 bases between them. The CDR3 length is 11 residues. CDR1 and CDR2 from the germline V gene are MDHEN and SYDVKM.

The gene calls are TRBV7-9 and TRBJ2-3; 11 positions agree with TRBD2. Unmatched junction bases numbered 5, after V lost 3 bases and J lost 3 bases. The CDR3 runs 16 residues. Germline V lookup: CDR1 SEHNR, CDR2 FQNEAQ (reference sequence). Here the CDR3 DNA reads TGTGCCAGCAGCTTTTTCCGACTAGCGGGGACAGATACGCAGTATTTT. Translation: CASSFFRLAGTDTQYF. Filled out from reference TRBV7-9 and TRBJ2-3, the complete variable domain reads DTGVSQNPRHKITKRGQNVTFRCDPISEHNRLYWYRQTLGQGPEFLTYFQNEAQLEKSRLLSDRFSAERPKGSFSTLEIQRTEQGDSAMYLCASSFFRLAGTDTQYFGPGTRLTVL.

This clone has a handful of counts. V gene TRBV19 combines with J gene TRBJ2-3; 7 nucleotides agree with TRBD1. The V segment lost 11 bases and the J segment 4 bases; nucleotides outside the gene matches: 15. Germline-derived CDR1 and CDR2 are LNHDA and SQIVND (reference sequence). The CDR3 sequence is 15 residues long. The CDR3 region has the DNA TGTGCCCGACCTCCGGGACAGCCGTCGTCAGATACGCAGTATTTT. Translation gives CARPPGQPSSDTQYF.

This clone was seen a handful of times. This rearrangement joins TRBV3-1 (or the pseudogene TRBV3-2) to TRBJ1-1; weak D call: TRBD1 (5 bases). V lost 3 bases to trimming and J lost 1 base, with 9 bases between them. The CDR3 covers 14 residues. From germline, CDR1 is LGHDT and CDR2 YNNKEL (reference sequence). This CDR3 reads CASSQRQSNTEAFF. CDR3 bases: TGTGCCAGCAGCCAGAGACAGTCGAACACTGAAGCTTTCTTT.

The chain uses TRBV19 and TRBJ1-6, with TRBD1 matching over 8 bases. The germline V gene encodes CDR1 LNHDA and CDR2 SQIVND (reference sequence). The CDR3 is 16 amino acids. The V and J ends lost 3 bases and 5 bases, in that order; junction bases with no gene match: 6. CDR3 sequence: CASSIQGARDNSPLHF. CDR3 bases: TGTGCCAGTAGTATCCAGGGGGCGAGGGATAATTCACCCCTCCACTTT. Full variable domain (remainder filled in from reference TRBV19 and TRBJ1-6): DGGITQSPKYLFRKEGQNVTLSCEQNLNHDAMYWYRQDPGQGLRLIYYSQIVNDFQKGDIAEGYSVSREKKESFPLTVTSAQKNPTAFYLCASSIQGARDNSPLHFGNGTRLTVT.

The chain combines TRBV5-4 with TRBJ1-1, with TRBD1 identical over 8 bases. Germline values: CDR1 SGHNT, CDR2 YYREEE (reference sequence). The CDR3 is 14 amino acids. Trimming at V came to 2 bases and at J to 5 bases, leaving 5 bases not matched to a gene. The CDR3 loop is CASSFQGATTEAFF. CDR3 coding DNA: TGTGCCAGCAGCTTCCAGGGGGCCACGACTGAAGCTTTCTTT.

The rearrangement links TRBV6-5 to TRBJ2-1; 7 nucleotides line up with TRBD2. CDR1 and CDR2 (germline): MNHEY, SVGAGI. The V and J ends lost 6 bases and 5 bases, in that order; junction bases with no gene match: 10. The CDR3 is 15 residues long. CDR3 DNA: TGTGCCAGCAGCACTGGGGCTAGCGGAAACAATGAGCAGTTCTTC. Amino acid sequence: CASSTGASGNNEQFF.

The chain recombines TRBV7-2 with TRBJ1-6; TRBD1 aligns across 12 bases. The CDR3 spans 15 residues. The trim removed 6 bases at V and 10 bases at J, leaving 7 bases unmatched. Germline V CDR1 and CDR2: SGHTA, FQGNSA. This CDR3 is CASRTVGTGGSPLHF. In DNA, the CDR3 is TGTGCCAGCAGGACCGTCGGGACAGGGGGCTCACCCCTCCACTTT.

V usage is TRBV5-1 and J usage is TRBJ1-1; D ambiguous. CDR3 size: 16 residues. The germline V gene has CDR1 SGHRS and CDR2 YFSETQ. Trimming shortened V by 4 bases and J by 1 base, and 17 bases separated the two germline ends. DNA of the CDR3: TGCGCCAGCAGCCTGGGAGGAGGCCAGCAGAACACTGAAGCTTTCTTT. Its translation is CASSLGGGQQNTEAFF.

The V and J genes are TRBV12-5 and TRBJ2-3, with D tentatively TRBD1 (6 bases). The germline gives CDR1 LGHNT, CDR2 FRNRAP. This CDR3 has 20 amino acids. Between the trimmed V and J ends, which lost 6 bases and 2 bases, there was a span of 30 bases. CDR3 DNA sequence: TGTGCTAGTGGATCTACACCCACGAGACAGGTTCTCACCACCACAGATACGCAGTATTTT. This encodes CASGSTPTRQVLTTTDTQYF. The complete variable domain, with remaining parts taken from reference TRBV12-5 and TRBJ2-3, reads DARVTQTPRHKVTEMGQEVTMRCQPILGHNTVFWYRQTMMQGLELLAYFRNRAPLDDSGMPKDRFSAEMPDATLATLKIQPSEPRDSAVYFCASGSTPTRQVLTTTDTQYFGPGTRLTVL.

The chain employs TRBV29-1 and TRBJ2-3, with 10 bases aligning to TRBD2. CDR3 length: 15 amino acids. CDR1 and CDR2 (germline): SQVTM, ANQGSEA. The V and J ends lost 6 bases and 5 bases, in that order; junction bases with no gene match: 11. The CDR3 is CSVALGAGGLDTQYF. CDR3 in DNA: TGCAGCGTCGCCTTGGGAGCGGGAGGGTTAGATACGCAGTATTTT.

The chain uses TRBV19 and TRBJ2-1; D is perhaps TRBD2 (6 bases). Germline CDR1 reads LNHDA; CDR2 reads SQIVND (reference sequence). Trimming pared 5 bases from V and 4 bases from J, leaving 15 bases between. The CDR3 has 15 amino acids. The CDR3: CASSSPGLLYNEQFF. CDR3 bases: TGTGCCAGTAGTTCCCCGGGACTGCTATACAATGAGCAGTTCTTC.

This clone was counted once. V is TRBV5-1 and J is TRBJ2-1; D ambiguous. The CDR3 spans 16 residues. Germline V gene sequence: CDR1 SGHRS, CDR2 YFSETQ. Trimming removed 0 bases at V and 1 base at J, with 11 bases between. CDR3 sequence reads: CASSLGGSPSYNEQFF. CDR3 nucleotides: TGCGCCAGCAGCTTGGGAGGATCTCCGTCCTACAATGAGCAGTTCTTC.

Details on this clone: Other DNA sequences in the sample encode the same CDR3. The chain is built from TRBV15 and TRBJ2-7; the match to TRBD1 covers 8 bases. Germline assignment: CDR1 LNHNV and CDR2 YYDKDF (reference sequence). J was trimmed by 3 bases and V by 3 bases; bases with no gene match: 1. The CDR3 loop spans 13 amino acids. Here the CDR3 reads CATSSGQGYEQYF. CDR3 nucleotides: TGTGCCACCAGCAGTGGACAGGGCTACGAGCAGTACTTC. The complete variable domain, with remaining parts taken from reference TRBV15 and TRBJ2-7, reads DAMVIQNPRYQVTQFGKPVTLSCSQTLNHNVMYWYQQKSSQAPKLLFHYYDKDFNNEADTPDNFQSRRPNTSFCFLDIRSPGLGDTAMYLCATSSGQGYEQYFGPGTRLTVT.

This clone was detected only a few times. The chain joins TRBV5-6 to TRBJ1-2; maybe TRBD1 (6 bases). This CDR3 spans 14 amino acids. V was trimmed by 2 bases and J by 7 bases, leaving 15 bases between them. CDR1 and CDR2 (germline): SGHDT, YYEEEE. CDR3 sequence (DNA): TGTGCCAGCAGCTTTAGGCGGGGGGCGTCTGGCTACACCTTC. This codes for CASSFRRGASGYTF.

This chain links TRBV9 with TRBJ1-4, with a weak D call TRBD1 (6 bases). This CDR3 has 15 amino acids. Trimming shortened V by 3 bases and J by 2 bases, and 11 bases separated the two germline ends. Germline assignment: CDR1 SGDLS and CDR2 YYNGEE. The CDR3, as DNA: TGTGCCAGCAGCGCCTCAGGGGACACTAATGAAAAACTGTTTTTT. It yields the protein CASSASGDTNEKLFF.

The rearrangement joins TRBV5-5 to TRBJ2-7, with 9 positions matching TRBD2. The CDR3 length is 14 residues. V lost 10 bases and J lost 2; bases outside the gene matches: 10. Looked up from germline, CDR1 is SGHKS and CDR2 is YYEKEE (reference sequence). In DNA, the CDR3 is TGTGCCCGCCGCGGGGGGGGGAGTCCCTACGAGCAGTACTTC. Protein: CARRGGGSPYEQYF.

This clone was seen once. The rearrangement links TRBV5-1 to TRBJ2-7; D gene ambiguous. The CDR3 is made up of 13 amino acids. Germline V gene sequence: CDR1 SGHRS, CDR2 YFSETQ. V was pared by 2 bases and J by 0 bases, with 6 bases between. The DNA of the CDR3 is TGCGCCAGCAGCTTCCACAACTCCTACGAGCAGTACTTC. As protein: CASSFHNSYEQYF.

This chain uses TRBV6-4 with TRBJ1-1, with D uncertain. V was trimmed by 6 bases and J by 5 bases, leaving 13 bases between them. The CDR3 extends over 13 amino acids. CDR1 is MRHNA and CDR2 is SNTAGT in the germline V gene. The CDR3 DNA sequence: TGTGCCAGCAGGGCTATGTCAGGAACTGAAGCTTTCTTT. Translation: CASRAMSGTEAFF.

This clone showed up just a few times. V is TRBV5-1 and J is TRBJ1-6, with D perhaps matching TRBD1 (6 bases). The CDR3 is 16 amino acids. Trimming removed 0 bases from V and 7 bases from J, with 14 bases in between. From germline, CDR1 is SGHRS and CDR2 YFSETQ. The CDR3 sequence is CASSLVVAGDNSPLHF. DNA for the CDR3: TGCGCCAGCAGCTTGGTTGTCGCAGGGGACAATTCACCCCTCCACTTT. The full variable domain, rest sourced from reference TRBV5-1 and TRBJ1-6, is KAGVTQTPRYLIKTRGQQVTLSCSPISGHRSVSWYQQTPGQGLQFLFEYFSETQRNKGNFPGRFSGRQFSNSRSEMNVSTLELGDSALYLCASSLVVAGDNSPLHFGNGTRLTVT.

The chain recombines TRBV10-1 with TRBJ1-2; 8 positions match TRBD1. CDR1 WNHNN and CDR2 SYGVQD come from the germline V gene (reference sequence). The ends lost 2 bases at V and 7 bases at J; junction bases unmatched: 3. The CDR3 contains 13 residues. The CDR3: CASSESGQGGYTF. CDR3 nucleotide sequence: TGCGCCAGCAGTGAGAGTGGACAGGGTGGCTACACCTTC.

J is TRBJ2-1 and V is TRBV14; 7 nucleotides line up with TRBD2. There are 15 residues in the CDR3. Germline V gene data show CDR1 as SGHDN and CDR2 as FVKESK. The trim removed 7 bases at V and 2 bases at J, leaving 8 bases unmatched. CDR3 protein: CASTREGTTYNEQFF. CDR3 in DNA: TGTGCCAGCACCAGGGAAGGGACTACCTACAATGAGCAGTTCTTC.

V usage is TRBV24-1 and J usage is TRBJ2-7, with TRBD1 matching over 7 bases. J lost 5 bases, V lost 4 bases, and 10 bases had no gene match. The CDR3 length is 15 residues. The germline gives CDR1 KGHDR, CDR2 SFDVKD. The CDR3: CATSESRDSIHEQYF. In DNA, the CDR3 is TGTGCCACCAGTGAGTCCCGGGACAGTATCCACGAGCAGTACTTC.

The chain employs TRBV7-8 and TRBJ2-7, with 9 bases that match TRBD2. Losses at the gene ends were 6 bases for V and 4 bases for J; bases not matched to a gene: 13. CDR1 SGHVS and CDR2 FQNEAQ come from the germline V gene. The CDR3 contains 16 residues. CDR3 sequence reads: CASSPYKPSGIYEQYF. CDR3 sequence (DNA): TGTGCCAGCAGTCCGTACAAGCCTAGCGGGATTTACGAGCAGTACTTC.

The rearrangement joins TRBV5-4 to TRBJ1-1, with D possibly being TRBD1 (5 bases). This CDR3 is 15 amino acids long. The V gene lost 0 bases and the J gene lost 1 base, with 10 bases spanning the gap. Germline CDR1 and CDR2: SGHNT and YYREEE (reference sequence). This CDR3 reads CASSLGTRQNTEAFF. In nucleotides, the CDR3 is TGTGCCAGCAGCTTGGGGACAAGGCAGAACACTGAAGCTTTCTTT.

The rearrangement joins TRBV15 to TRBJ2-2; 11 positions match TRBD2. V dropped 1 base and J dropped 6; count of bases not matched to a gene: 7. Germline V gene data show CDR1 as LNHNV and CDR2 as YYDKDF (reference sequence). This CDR3 has 17 residues. CDR3 sequence: CATSRGLLAGVSGELFF. In DNA, the CDR3 is TGTGCCACCAGCAGAGGCCTACTAGCGGGAGTTTCCGGGGAGCTGTTTTTT.

This clone has just one count. CDR3 coding DNA: TGTGCCAGCAGCCCCGGCATTGGACTAGCGGGAGTAATTACAGATACGCAGTATTTT. This codes for CASSPGIGLAGVITDTQYF. The chain employs TRBV5-4 and TRBJ2-3; TRBD2 matches at 13 bases. This CDR3 is built from 19 residues. J lost 3 bases, V lost 4 bases, and 14 bases had no gene match. CDR1 and CDR2 from the germline V gene are SGHNT and YYREEE (reference sequence).